A selection of T cell receptor beta chains follows, all from one sample in a study of blood T cell repertoires in COVID-19. Assay used: immunoSEQ multiplex PCR; TCRdb lists only in-frame clones, some missing. The table includes about 100,000 clones, around 81% detected once. The sample taken for sequencing was peripheral blood. The receptor source for this set is a man aged 45-60 years with active or convalescent COVID-19. Each CDR3 is given with its conserved first and last residue. A D gene is named only where the DNA matches it firmly. Some rows mark clone size as missing; the rest say once, few, many or name a class of expanded clone.

TRBJ2-3,TRBD2,-,TRBV5-4,CASSGLAEADTQYF,TGTGCCAGCAGCGGACTAGCGGAGGCAGATACGCAGTATTTT
TRBJ1-5,-,-,TRBV5-6,CASSSWPGGNQPQHF,TGTGCCAGCAGCTCCTGGCCGGGGGGCAATCAGCCCCAGCATTTT
TRBJ1-2,-,-,TRBV28,CASSLHANYGYTF,TGTGCCAGCAGTTTACATGCTAACTATGGCTACACCTTC
TRBJ2-7,-,-,TRBV5-1,CASSLVTMEDPYEQYF,TGCGCCAGCAGCTTGGTTACCATGGAGGATCCCTACGAGCAGTACTTC
TRBJ2-3,TRBD2,-,TRBV19,CASSISGLALADTQYF,TGTGCCAGTAGTATATCCGGACTAGCGCTCGCAGATACGCAGTATTTT
TRBJ2-5,TRBD2,-,TRBV30,CAWSLSSGAPETQYF,TGTGCCTGGAGTCTCTCTAGCGGGGCCCCAGAGACCCAGTACTTC
TRBJ2-3,TRBD1,-,TRBV3-1/TRBV3-2,CASSQEHGTGSTDTQYF,TGTGCCAGCAGCCAAGAACACGGGACAGGGTCAACAGATACGCAGTATTTT
TRBJ1-4,TRBD1,-,TRBV7-2,CASSLVRRAGGGEKLFF,TGTGCCAGCAGCTTAGTCAGGAGGGCAGGGGGAGGAGAAAAACTGTTTTTT
TRBJ1-5,-,-,TRBV6-1,CASSEGGNQPQHF,TGTGCCAGCAGTGAGGGGGGGAATCAGCCCCAGCATTTT
TRBJ2-1,TRBD2,-,TRBV2,CAGSPLTSRNEQFF,TGTGCCGGATCTCCTCTGACTAGCCGGAATGAGCAGTTCTTC
TRBJ1-1,-,few,TRBV11-3,CASSSGGAEAFF,TGTGCCAGCAGCTCCGGGGGGGCTGAAGCTTTCTTT
TRBJ2-5,TRBD1,-,TRBV2,CASSRDRAGETQYF,TGTGCCAGCAGTCGGGACAGGGCCGGGGAGACCCAGTACTTC
TRBJ1-2,-,-,TRBV5-3,CARSWKTGDGYTF,TGTGCCAGAAGCTGGAAGACAGGCGATGGCTACACCTTC
TRBJ2-1,TRBD2,once,TRBV6-5,CASSYQGLAENEQFF,TGTGCCAGCAGTTACCAGGGACTAGCGGAGAATGAGCAGTTCTTC
TRBJ2-3,-,-,TRBV3-1/TRBV3-2,CASSSHSIDTQYF,TGTGCCAGCAGCTCCCATAGCATAGATACGCAGTATTTT
TRBJ1-2,TRBD1,-,TRBV24-1,CATSESGTGRLGYTF,TGTGCCACCAGTGAGTCCGGGACAGGGAGACTCGGCTACACCTTC
TRBJ2-6,-,-,TRBV2,CASSGLGRSSGANVLTF,TGTGCCAGCAGTGGTCTAGGAAGGAGCTCTGGGGCCAACGTCCTGACTTTC
TRBJ2-7,TRBD2,-,TRBV7-2,CASSLGGSGWTYEQYF,TGTGCCAGCAGCTTAGGGGGTAGCGGGTGGACCTACGAGCAGTACTTC
TRBJ2-1,-,-,TRBV2,CASSEPGEQFF,TGTGCCAGCAGTGAACCGGGGGAGCAGTTCTTC
TRBJ1-1,TRBD1,-,TRBV6-6,CASSFGQGAAEAFF,TGTGCCAGCAGTTTCGGGCAGGGGGCAGCTGAAGCTTTCTTT
TRBJ2-3,-,-,TRBV7-9,CASSGGRSDTQYF,TGTGCCAGCAGCGGCGGCCGGTCGGATACGCAGTATTTT
TRBJ2-2,TRBD1,-,TRBV29-1,CSVEDRAQGNGELFF,TGCAGCGTTGAAGATCGTGCACAGGGGAACGGGGAGCTGTTTTTT
TRBJ2-7,TRBD2,-,TRBV28,CASSLGLDYEQYF,TGTGCCAGCAGTTTAGGACTAGACTACGAGCAGTACTTC
TRBJ1-2,TRBD1,once,TRBV7-9,CASSLKDRGYGYTF,TGTGCCAGCAGCTTAAAGGACAGGGGGTATGGCTACACCTTC